A selection of T cell receptor beta chains follows, all from one sample in a study of T cell repertoires in aging, cancer and after chemotherapy. TCRdb recomputed calls from the multiplex PCR reads with MiXCR, one row per CDR3 protein. The sample includes 2,500 to 3,500 distinct CDR3 sequences, approximately 25% of them seen just once. The sequencing input was blood. The receptors were sampled from a human donor with a solid tumor. Both conserved end residues are part of each CDR3. Each record gives: V gene, J gene, CDR3 protein.

V: TRBV5-5
J: TRBJ1-2
CDR3: CASSLNRDRVRYGYTF

V: TRBV4-3
J: TRBJ2-7
CDR3: CASSQLPGERAYEQYF

V: TRBV5-1
J: TRBJ1-3
CDR3: CASSTGGENTIYF

V: TRBV5-6
J: TRBJ2-7
CDR3: CASSFGGPSYEQYF

V: TRBV12-1
J: TRBJ2-1
CDR3: CASSFASYNEQFF

V: TRBV6-2/TRBV6-3
J: TRBJ2-1
CDR3: CASSYRGGPSYNEQFF

V: TRBV5-5
J: TRBJ1-4
CDR3: CASSLGDSHEKLFF

V: TRBV7-9
J: TRBJ2-7
CDR3: CASSDSGGPNYEQYF

V: TRBV12-3/TRBV12-4
J: TRBJ1-2
CDR3: CASSLKGPWGASYGYTF

V: TRBV18
J: TRBJ1-4
CDR3: CASSQGQGDKKLFF

V: TRBV6-5
J: TRBJ1-2
CDR3: CASSYAPGQGVGGYTF

V: TRBV6-4
J: TRBJ2-7
CDR3: CASSDSVGGPAGEQYF

V: TRBV7-2
J: TRBJ1-2
CDR3: CASSLGPGDYGYTF

V: TRBV7-9
J: TRBJ2-3
CDR3: CASSLAYSGDTQYF

V: TRBV12-5
J: TRBJ2-1
CDR3: CASVLGGREQFF

V: TRBV7-2
J: TRBJ1-2
CDR3: CASSLAIRENGYTF

V: TRBV18
J: TRBJ2-7
CDR3: CASSGTSSSYEQYF

V: TRBV7-9
J: TRBJ1-4
CDR3: CASSSGLTEKLFF

V: TRBV11-2
J: TRBJ2-2
CDR3: CASSLDLWGTANTGELFF

V: TRBV2
J: TRBJ2-1
CDR3: CASSEGTKTYNEQFF

V: TRBV20-1
J: TRBJ2-3
CDR3: CSAQKGLAGGPGFSDTQYF

V: TRBV6-1
J: TRBJ2-7
CDR3: CASRPGLAIHEQYF

V: TRBV7-2
J: TRBJ2-5
CDR3: CASSSYQETQYF

V: TRBV7-9
J: TRBJ2-2
CDR3: CASSPPGQGASGELFF

V: TRBV4-2
J: TRBJ1-1
CDR3: CASGWKGSEAFF

V: TRBV13
J: TRBJ1-1
CDR3: CASNVTIINTEAFF

V: TRBV5-6
J: TRBJ2-5
CDR3: CASSFGQGYQETQYF

V: TRBV30
J: TRBJ1-5
CDR3: CAWDREGNQPQHF

V: TRBV12-3/TRBV12-4
J: TRBJ1-5
CDR3: CASSAGGINQPQHF

V: TRBV19
J: TRBJ2-7
CDR3: CASSITVTRSQYF

V: TRBV4-1
J: TRBJ2-1
CDR3: CASSQAGLDFNEQFF

V: TRBV7-4
J: TRBJ2-3
CDR3: CASSWSRADTQYF

V: TRBV4-2
J: TRBJ2-1
CDR3: CASSLLGQGAGIEQFF

V: TRBV7-2
J: TRBJ1-2
CDR3: CASSLRTGQFGGFGYTF

V: TRBV6-1
J: TRBJ1-5
CDR3: CASSESGDNQPQHF

V: TRBV12-3/TRBV12-4
J: TRBJ1-1
CDR3: CASSLRTRSNTEAFF

V: TRBV6-2/TRBV6-3
J: TRBJ1-2
CDR3: CASRTEYYGYTF

V: TRBV6-5
J: TRBJ1-5
CDR3: CASWNRTLSNQPQHF

V: TRBV7-2
J: TRBJ2-7
CDR3: CASSFSTYGQYF

V: TRBV12-3/TRBV12-4
J: TRBJ1-2
CDR3: CASSLGVTFGYGYTF

V: TRBV7-9
J: TRBJ2-2
CDR3: CASSQETLPTGELFF

V: TRBV19
J: TRBJ2-7
CDR3: CASSIGVDRGTEQYF

V: TRBV5-6
J: TRBJ2-1
CDR3: CASSTSGGARQFF

V: TRBV7-2
J: TRBJ2-2
CDR3: CASSLVSELRELFF

V: TRBV7-9
J: TRBJ2-1
CDR3: CASSVSWGLAGKGNEQFF

V: TRBV14
J: TRBJ1-4
CDR3: CASSPGQFGEKLFF

V: TRBV5-5
J: TRBJ2-5
CDR3: CASSFEPGTQYF

V: TRBV27
J: TRBJ2-5
CDR3: CASSLSPGGGGIQETQYF

V: TRBV7-4
J: TRBJ2-2
CDR3: CASSAGTSGEDTGELFF

V: TRBV5-5
J: TRBJ2-2
CDR3: CASSKGLAGEIAGELFF

V: TRBV27
J: TRBJ2-3
CDR3: CASSTRITDTQYF

V: TRBV7-7
J: TRBJ2-1
CDR3: CASSSDRSNEQFF

V: TRBV6-5
J: TRBJ2-2
CDR3: CASSLGGLMGELFF